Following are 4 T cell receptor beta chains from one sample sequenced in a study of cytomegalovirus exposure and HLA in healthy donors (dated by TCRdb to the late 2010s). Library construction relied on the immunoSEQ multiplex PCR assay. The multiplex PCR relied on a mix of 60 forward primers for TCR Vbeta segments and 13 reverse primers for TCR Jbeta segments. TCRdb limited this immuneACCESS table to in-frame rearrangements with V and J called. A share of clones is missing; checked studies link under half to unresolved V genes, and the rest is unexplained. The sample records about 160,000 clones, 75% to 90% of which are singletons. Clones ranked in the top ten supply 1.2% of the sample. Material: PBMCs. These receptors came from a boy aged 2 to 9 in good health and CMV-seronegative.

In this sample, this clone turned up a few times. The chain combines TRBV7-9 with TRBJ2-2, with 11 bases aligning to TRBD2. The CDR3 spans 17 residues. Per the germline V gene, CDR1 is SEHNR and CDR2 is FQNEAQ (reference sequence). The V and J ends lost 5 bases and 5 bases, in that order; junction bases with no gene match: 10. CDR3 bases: TGTGCCAGCAGCCCGTCAACTAGCGGGAGAATAACCGGGGAGCTGTTTTTT. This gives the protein CASSPSTSGRITGELFF.

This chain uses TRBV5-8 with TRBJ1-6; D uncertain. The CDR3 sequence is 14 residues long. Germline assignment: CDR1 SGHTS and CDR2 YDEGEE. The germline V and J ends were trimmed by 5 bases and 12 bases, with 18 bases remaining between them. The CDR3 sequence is CASRHRVGGRPLHF. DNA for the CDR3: TGTGCCAGCAGACATCGCGTTGGTGGGCGACCCCTCCACTTT.

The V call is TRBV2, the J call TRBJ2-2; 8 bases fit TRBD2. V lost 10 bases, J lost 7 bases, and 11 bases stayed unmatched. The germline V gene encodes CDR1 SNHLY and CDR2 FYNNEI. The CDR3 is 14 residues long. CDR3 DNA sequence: TGTGCCACCAGCCCAGCGGGGGCCCGCGGGGAGCTGTTTTTT. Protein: CATSPAGARGELFF.

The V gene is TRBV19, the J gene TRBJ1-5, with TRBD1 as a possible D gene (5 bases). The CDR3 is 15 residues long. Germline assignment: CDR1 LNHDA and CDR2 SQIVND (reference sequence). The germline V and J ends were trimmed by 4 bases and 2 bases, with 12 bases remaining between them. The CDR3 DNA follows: TGTGCCAGTAGTACGGGGGGAGGGGGCAATCAGCCCCAGCATTTT. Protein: CASSTGGGGNQPQHF. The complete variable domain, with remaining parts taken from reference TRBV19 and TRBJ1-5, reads DGGITQSPKYLFRKEGQNVTLSCEQNLNHDAMYWYRQDPGQGLRLIYYSQIVNDFQKGDIAEGYSVSREKKESFPLTVTSAQKNPTAFYLCASSTGGGGNQPQHFGDGTRLSIL.